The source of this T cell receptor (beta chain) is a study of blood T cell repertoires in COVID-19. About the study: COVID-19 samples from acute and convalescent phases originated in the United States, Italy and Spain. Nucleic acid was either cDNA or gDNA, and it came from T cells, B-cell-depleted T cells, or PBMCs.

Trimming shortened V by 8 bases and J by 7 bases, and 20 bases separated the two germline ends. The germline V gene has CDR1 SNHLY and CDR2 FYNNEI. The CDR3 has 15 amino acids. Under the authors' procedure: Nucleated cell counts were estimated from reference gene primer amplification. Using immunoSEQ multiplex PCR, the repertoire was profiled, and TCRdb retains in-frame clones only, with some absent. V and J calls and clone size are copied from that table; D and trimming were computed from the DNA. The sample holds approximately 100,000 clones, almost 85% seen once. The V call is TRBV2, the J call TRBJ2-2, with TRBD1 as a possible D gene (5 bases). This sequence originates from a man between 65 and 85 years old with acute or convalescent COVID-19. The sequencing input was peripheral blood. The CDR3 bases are TGTGCCAGCGCTCTCGGCAGTCCCCAGGGCGGGGAGCTGTTTTTT. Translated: CASALGSPQGGELFF.